Listed here are 21 T cell receptor beta chains from one sample, sequenced in a study of blood T cell repertoires in COVID-19. The repertoire was sequenced with immunoSEQ multiplex PCR; TCRdb's copy has only in-frame clones and lacks some. The sample records tens of thousands of clones, about 77% being singletons. Sequencing input: peripheral blood. Receptors originate from a man aged 70 or older with COVID-19, enrolled during active disease.

This chain uses TRBV11-2 with TRBJ2-3; 7 nucleotides line up with TRBD2. Germline V CDR1 and CDR2: SGHAT, FQNNGV. After removal of 5 bases from V and 0 bases from J, the junction contained 11 bases not matched to a gene. The CDR3 consists of 17 residues. CDR3 protein: CASSAHLASGSTDTQYF. CDR3 coding DNA: TGTGCCAGCAGCGCGCACTTGGCTAGCGGAAGCACAGATACGCAGTATTTT.

The chain has TRBV6-5 and TRBJ1-1; unclear D gene. The CDR3 extends over 14 amino acids. Germline V gene sequence: CDR1 MNHEY, CDR2 SVGAGI. Trimming cost V 0 bases and J 5 bases, with 10 bases left between them. The CDR3 sequence: CASSYSRSGTEAFF. As DNA, the CDR3 is TGTGCCAGCAGTTACTCTCGGAGTGGAACTGAAGCTTTCTTT.

The chain recombines TRBV20-1 with TRBJ2-1; D call uncertain. CDR3 size: 11 residues. CDR1 DFQATT and CDR2 SNEGSKA come from the germline V gene (reference sequence). V was clipped by 6 bases and J by 7 bases, with 10 bases between them. CDR3 residues: CSADHRNEQFF. The CDR3 DNA sequence: TGCAGTGCCGATCATCGGAATGAGCAGTTCTTC.

V is TRBV3-1 (or the pseudogene TRBV3-2) and J is TRBJ1-5; D gene ambiguous. CDR3 size: 13 residues. The germline gives CDR1 LGHDT, CDR2 YNNKEL (reference sequence). V was clipped by 4 bases and J by 5 bases, with 9 bases between them. CDR3 residues: CASSRGLDQPQHF. The CDR3 DNA is TGTGCCAGCAGCCGCGGGCTGGATCAGCCCCAGCATTTT.

The gene calls are TRBV7-9 and TRBJ2-7, with 12 bases aligning to TRBD2. Per germline, CDR1 SEHNR and CDR2 FQNEAQ (reference sequence). Trimming at V came to 5 bases and at J to 0 bases, leaving 8 bases not matched to a gene. There are 17 residues in the CDR3. The CDR3 nucleotides read TGTGCCAGCAGCACGCGACTAGCGGGGGCCTCCTCCTACGAGCAGTACTTC. This gives the protein CASSTRLAGASSYEQYF.

There are a few counts of this clone. The rearrangement uses TRBV12-5 and TRBJ1-1; 7 positions match TRBD1. Germline CDR1 and CDR2: LGHNT and FRNRAP. The CDR3 is 15 residues long. V lost 1 base, J lost 5 bases, and 7 bases stayed unmatched. CDR3 sequence reads: CASGLGQGGRTEAFF. Written as DNA, the CDR3 is TGTGCTAGTGGTTTGGGACAGGGCGGGAGGACTGAAGCTTTCTTT.

V gene TRBV5-1 combines with J gene TRBJ2-1, with TRBD1 matching over 9 bases. CDR1 and CDR2 (germline): SGHRS, YFSETQ. The V gene end was trimmed by 4 bases and the J gene end by 5 bases; junction bases not matched to a gene: 7. This CDR3 has 15 residues. DNA for the CDR3: TGCGCCAGCAGCCAAGGGACAGGGCGGAACAATGAGCAGTTCTTC. Protein sequence: CASSQGTGRNNEQFF.

This clone was seen a single time. This chain uses TRBV21-1 with TRBJ1-5; the table's D call, TRBD1, has no DNA check behind it. TRBV21-1 is assigned pseudogene status. CDR3 size: 18 residues. The CDR3 spells CASSEARNRGGSRQPQHF. In DNA, the CDR3 is TGTGCCAGCAGCGAAGCCCGAAACAGGGGTGGAAGTCGTCAGCCCCAGCATTTT.

This rearrangement joins TRBV28 to TRBJ1-2; 9 nucleotides line up with TRBD1. J gave up 4 bases and V 10 bases, and 7 bases lay outside the gene matches. CDR3 length: 13 residues. The germline V gene has CDR1 MDHEN and CDR2 SYDVKM. The CDR3 sequence: CATTGGEGYGYTF. The CDR3 nucleotides read TGTGCCACTACAGGGGGCGAAGGCTATGGCTACACCTTC.

Notes on this clone: A read error may produce the germline difference seen at one junction end. The V call is TRBV6-6, the J call TRBJ1-1; possible D gene TRBD1, 5 bases. Germline V gene data show CDR1 as MNHNY and CDR2 as SVGAGI (reference sequence). This CDR3 spans 13 amino acids. CDR3 nucleotides: TGTGCCAGCAGTCCCGCCGACACCCTTGGGGCCCGTTTT. This codes for CASSPADTLGARF.

Here the CDR3 reads CASSPVAPSGGPDTQYF. Here the CDR3 DNA reads TGTGCCAGCTCACCAGTCGCACCGAGCGGGGGGCCAGATACGCAGTATTTT. V is TRBV18 and J is TRBJ2-3; 9 bases are a match to TRBD2. Trimming cost V 2 bases and J 4 bases; bases outside gene matches: 10. The CDR3 totals 17 residues. CDR1 is KGHSH, CDR2 LQKENI, per germline.

This rearrangement joins TRBV10-2 to TRBJ2-1, with D tentatively TRBD2 (6 bases). The CDR3 spans 14 residues. The germline V and J ends were trimmed by 3 bases and 8 bases, with 14 bases remaining between them. Germline lookup yields CDR1 WSHSY and CDR2 SAAADI. CDR3 nucleotide sequence: TGCGCCAGCAGTGATCGGGGACTCAACGATGAGCAGTTCTTC. Translation gives CASSDRGLNDEQFF.

The rearrangement uses TRBV5-1 and TRBJ2-1; D gene unclear. From germline, CDR1 is SGHRS and CDR2 YFSETQ. The CDR3 has 15 amino acids. Trimming cost V 0 bases and J 5 bases, with 12 bases left between them. CDR3 in amino acids: CASSLETPLNNEQFF. CDR3 coding DNA: TGCGCCAGCAGCTTGGAGACTCCCCTAAACAATGAGCAGTTCTTC.

Comments on this clone: One junction end does not reproduce the germline sequence, and a read error may be involved. The chain links TRBV2 to TRBJ2-4; 9 bases line up with TRBD1. Germline V lookup: CDR1 SNHLY, CDR2 FYNNEI. CDR3 length: 16 residues. CDR3 region: CASREGQGLTKNIQYF. As DNA, the CDR3 is TGTGCCAGCAGGGAAGGACAGGGGTTGACCAAAAACATTCAGTACTTC.

V gene TRBV6-5 combines with J gene TRBJ1-1; 12 bases map to TRBD1. This CDR3 is built from 15 residues. The V gene's germline CDR1 is MNHEY and CDR2 SVGAGI. The trim removed 0 bases at V and 11 bases at J, leaving 7 bases unmatched. The CDR3 DNA reads TGTGCCAGCAGTTACTCGGGACAGGGGGCGTTTAGGGCTTTCTTT. Protein product: CASSYSGQGAFRAFF.

This rearrangement joins TRBV4-3 to TRBJ2-1, with TRBD2 matching 15 bases. Germline CDR1 LGHNA, CDR2 YSLEER. CDR3 size: 16 residues. V dropped 3 bases and J dropped 7; count of bases not matched to a gene: 4. As DNA, the CDR3 is TGCGCCAGCAGCCATTCCGGGACTAGCGGGAGGAATGAGCAGTTCTTC. Translation gives CASSHSGTSGRNEQFF.

The CDR3 reads CASSSTGSTNEKLFF. The CDR3 nucleotides are TGTGCCAGCAGCTCCACAGGGAGCACTAATGAAAAACTGTTTTTT. The chain combines TRBV5-6 with TRBJ1-4, with D tentatively TRBD1 (6 bases). Trimming took off 3 bases at V and 2 bases at J, with 11 bases between the two ends. This CDR3 comprises 15 residues. The germline gives CDR1 SGHDT, CDR2 YYEEEE.

In this sample, this clone turned up many times. This sequence joins TRBV29-1 and TRBJ2-7, with D possibly TRBD2 on 5 matching bases. The V and J ends lost 3 bases and 3 bases respectively, with 9 bases between them. Germline assignment: CDR1 SQVTM and CDR2 ANQGSEA. The CDR3 runs to 12 residues. CDR3 sequence: CSVDGSNYEQYF. The CDR3, as DNA: TGCAGCGTTGATGGGAGTAACTACGAGCAGTACTTC.

J is TRBJ2-5 and V is TRBV4-3, with 8 bases aligning to TRBD1. The length of the CDR3 is 13 residues. Germline V gene data show CDR1 as LGHNA and CDR2 as YSLEER. Trimming took 2 bases from V and 9 from J; bases not matched to a gene: 5. For the CDR3, the DNA is TGCGCCAGCAGCCAAACGACAGGGGCCGCCCAGTACTTC. Amino acids: CASSQTTGAAQYF.

V and J are TRBV5-6 and TRBJ1-4; D possibly corresponds to TRBD1 (6 bases). Germline assignment: CDR1 SGHDT and CDR2 YYEEEE. This CDR3 has 15 amino acids. The ends were cut back, 4 bases at V and 2 bases at J, with 12 bases in the middle. The CDR3 bases are TGTGCCAGCAGCGCTACAGGGTTTACTAATGAAAAACTGTTTTTT. Translating it yields CASSATGFTNEKLFF.

This clone was picked up many times. The chain carries TRBV7-3 and TRBJ1-1; D uncertain. The V gene lost 2 bases and the J gene lost 1 base, with 5 bases spanning the gap. The CDR3 has 13 amino acids. Germline V gene lookup returns CDR1 SGHTA and CDR2 FQGTGA. The CDR3 region is CASSLGRNTEAFF. The DNA of the CDR3 is TGTGCCAGCAGCTTAGGGCGGAACACTGAAGCTTTCTTT. The full variable domain, completed using reference TRBV7-3 and TRBJ1-1, is GAGVSQTPSNKVTEKGKYVELRCDPISGHTALYWYRQSLGQGPEFLIYFQGTGAADDSGLPNDRFFAVRPEGSVSTLKIQRTERGDSAVYLCASSLGRNTEAFFGQGTRLTVV.